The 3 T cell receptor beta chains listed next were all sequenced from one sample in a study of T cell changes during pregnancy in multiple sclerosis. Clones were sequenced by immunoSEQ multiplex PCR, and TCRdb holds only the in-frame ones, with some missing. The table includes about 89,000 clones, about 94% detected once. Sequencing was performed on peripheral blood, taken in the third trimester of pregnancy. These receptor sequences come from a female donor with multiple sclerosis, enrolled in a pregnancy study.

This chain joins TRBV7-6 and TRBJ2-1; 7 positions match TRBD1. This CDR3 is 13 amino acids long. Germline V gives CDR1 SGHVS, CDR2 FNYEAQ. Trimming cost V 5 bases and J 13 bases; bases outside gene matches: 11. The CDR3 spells CASSPAERGRQFF. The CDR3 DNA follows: TGTGCCAGCAGCCCTGCGGAAAGGGGGCGTCAGTTCTTC.

The CDR3 region is CASSINRAPRETQYF. The CDR3 bases are TGTGCCAGCAGTATAAACAGGGCTCCCCGGGAGACCCAGTACTTC. The gene calls are TRBV27 and TRBJ2-5; TRBD1 is a possible D gene (6 bases). V gave up 5 bases and J gave up 5 bases, with 18 bases separating them. This CDR3 region has 15 residues. In germline, CDR1 is MNHEY, CDR2 SMNVEV (reference sequence).

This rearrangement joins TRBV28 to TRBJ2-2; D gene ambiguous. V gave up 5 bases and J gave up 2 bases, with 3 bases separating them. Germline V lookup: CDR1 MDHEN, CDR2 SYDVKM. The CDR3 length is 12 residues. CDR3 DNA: TGTGCCAGCAGTCTCAACACCGGGGAGCTGTTTTTT. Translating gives CASSLNTGELFF.